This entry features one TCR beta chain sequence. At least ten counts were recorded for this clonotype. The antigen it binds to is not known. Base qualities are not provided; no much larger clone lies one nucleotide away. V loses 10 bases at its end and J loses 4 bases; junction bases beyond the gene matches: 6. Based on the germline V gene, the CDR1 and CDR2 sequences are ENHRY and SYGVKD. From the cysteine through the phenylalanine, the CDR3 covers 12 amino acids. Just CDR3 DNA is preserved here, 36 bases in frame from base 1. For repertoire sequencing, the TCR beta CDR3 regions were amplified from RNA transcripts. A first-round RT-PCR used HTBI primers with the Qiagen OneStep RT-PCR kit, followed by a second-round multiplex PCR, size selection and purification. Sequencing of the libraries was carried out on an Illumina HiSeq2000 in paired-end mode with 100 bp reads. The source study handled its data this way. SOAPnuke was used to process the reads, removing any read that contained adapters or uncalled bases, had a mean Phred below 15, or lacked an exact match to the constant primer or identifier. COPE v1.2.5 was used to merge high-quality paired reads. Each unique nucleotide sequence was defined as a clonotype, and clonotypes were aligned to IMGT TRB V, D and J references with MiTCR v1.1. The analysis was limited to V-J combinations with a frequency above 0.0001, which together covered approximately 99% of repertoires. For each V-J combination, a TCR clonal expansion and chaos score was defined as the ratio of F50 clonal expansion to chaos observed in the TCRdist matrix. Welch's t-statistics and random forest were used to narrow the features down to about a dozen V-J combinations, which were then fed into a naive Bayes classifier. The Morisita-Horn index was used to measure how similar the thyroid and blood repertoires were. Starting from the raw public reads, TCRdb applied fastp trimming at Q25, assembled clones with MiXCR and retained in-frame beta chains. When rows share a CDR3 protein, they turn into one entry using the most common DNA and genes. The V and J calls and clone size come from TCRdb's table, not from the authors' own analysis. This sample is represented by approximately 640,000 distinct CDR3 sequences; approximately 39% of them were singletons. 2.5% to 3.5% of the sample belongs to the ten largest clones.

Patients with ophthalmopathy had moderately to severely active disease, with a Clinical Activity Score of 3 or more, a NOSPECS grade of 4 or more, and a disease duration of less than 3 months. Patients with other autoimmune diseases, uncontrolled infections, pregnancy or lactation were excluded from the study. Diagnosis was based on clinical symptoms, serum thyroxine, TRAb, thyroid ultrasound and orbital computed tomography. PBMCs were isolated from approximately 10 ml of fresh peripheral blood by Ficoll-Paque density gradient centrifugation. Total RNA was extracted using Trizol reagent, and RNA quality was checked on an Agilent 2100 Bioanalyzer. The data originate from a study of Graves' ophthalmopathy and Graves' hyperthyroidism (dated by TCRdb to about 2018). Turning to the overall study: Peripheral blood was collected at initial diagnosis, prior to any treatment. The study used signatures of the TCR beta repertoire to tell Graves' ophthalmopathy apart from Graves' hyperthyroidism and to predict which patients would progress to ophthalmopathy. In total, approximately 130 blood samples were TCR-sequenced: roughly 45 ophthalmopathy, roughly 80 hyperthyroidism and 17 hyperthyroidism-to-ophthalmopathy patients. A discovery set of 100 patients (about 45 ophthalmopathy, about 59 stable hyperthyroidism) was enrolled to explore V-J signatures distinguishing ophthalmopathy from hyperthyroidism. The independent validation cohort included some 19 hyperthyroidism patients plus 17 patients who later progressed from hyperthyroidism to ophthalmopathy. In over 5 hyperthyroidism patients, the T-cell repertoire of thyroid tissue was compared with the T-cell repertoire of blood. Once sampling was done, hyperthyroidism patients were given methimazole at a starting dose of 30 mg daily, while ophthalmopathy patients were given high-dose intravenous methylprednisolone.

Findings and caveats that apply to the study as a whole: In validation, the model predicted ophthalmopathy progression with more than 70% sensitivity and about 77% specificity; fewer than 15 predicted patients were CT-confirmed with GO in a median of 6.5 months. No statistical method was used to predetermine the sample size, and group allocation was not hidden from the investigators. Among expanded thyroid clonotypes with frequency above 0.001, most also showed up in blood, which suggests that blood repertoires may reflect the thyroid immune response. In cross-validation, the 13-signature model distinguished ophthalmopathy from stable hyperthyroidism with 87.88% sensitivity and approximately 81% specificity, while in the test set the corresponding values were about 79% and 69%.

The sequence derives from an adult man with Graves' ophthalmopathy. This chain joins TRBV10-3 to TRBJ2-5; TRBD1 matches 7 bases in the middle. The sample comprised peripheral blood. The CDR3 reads CATQTGAETQYF. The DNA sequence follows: TGTGCCACCCAAACAGGGGCAGAGACCCAGTACTTC.